This T cell receptor (beta chain) emerged from a study of CD8 T cells in Susac syndrome. Trimming left V 6 bases short and J 2 bases short, with 25 bases between. The CDR3 is 17 residues long. CDR1 and CDR2 (germline): SQVTM, ANQGSEA. It was treatment-naive patients with stable or active relapsing-remitting disease who made up the multiple sclerosis controls. Negative isolation yielded the CD8+ and CD4+ T cells, while FACS enriched the TEMRA cells. After extraction with the RNeasy kit, about 0.45 to 1 ug of the RNA was reverse transcribed using random hexamers. Amplification of the TCR beta CDR3 was carried out by immunoSEQ multiplex PCR, which spanned a total of 54 Vbeta and 13 Jbeta segments. In TCRdb, the immunoSEQ multiplex PCR reads were re-called with MiXCR into one record per CDR3 protein. This sample yields some 190,000 distinct CDR3 sequences, of which 95% are seen a single time; 0.093% belongs to the top ten.

The sequence derives from a human donor with multiple sclerosis. Sequenced: CD4+ T cells from PBMCs. The chain carries TRBV29-1 and TRBJ1-2; no clear D. The DNA of the CDR3 is TGCAGCGTCGACTACTTGTCGGGGTCTACAGCAAACTATGGCTACACCTTC. Translation: CSVDYLSGSTANYGYTF.